The T cell receptor (beta chain) under discussion was sequenced for a study of shared clonotypes between healthy human individuals. Study-level results: The study sampled only blood, and tissue repertoires likely differ.

The repertoire was sequenced with immunoSEQ multiplex PCR; TCRdb's copy has only in-frame clones and lacks some. The sample has roughly 1,000,000 clones, around 78% seen once. With 5 bases removed from V and 6 bases from J, the gap between germline ends came to 23 bases. Germline V gene lookup returns CDR1 LGHNA and CDR2 YNFKEQ. CDR3 length: 17 residues. With respect to this clone: Its antigen remains unknown.

This sequence joins TRBV4-2 and TRBJ2-1; possibly TRBD2 for D (7 bases). Material for sequencing was memory CD4+ T cells from PBMCs. Subset described: CD45RA-negative fraction. The TCR originated in a man aged 18 to 29 in good health. Some clones in this sample may be carry-over from other donors' samples. Written as DNA, the CDR3 is TGTGCCAGCAGCTTCCCCCGGGACTATCGGGGGCCCAATGAGCAGTTCTTC. Its translation is CASSFPRDYRGPNEQFF.